This T cell receptor (beta chain) is drawn from a study of spatial heterogeneity in lung cancer. As to time point: sample taken at primary tumor resection. Tumor, nontumor lung or frozen PBMC supplied whole RNA, sequenced without sorting. A distinct unique molecular identifier was carried by each TCR cDNA molecule. TCRdb recomputed calls from the 5' RACE reads with MiXCR, one row per CDR3 protein. The data show some 83,000 distinct CDR3 sequences, with approximately 20% seen just once and about 6.8% held by the top ten. The sequence came from a male donor with early-stage non-small cell lung cancer. Sequenced material: PBMCs, taken at surgery.

CDR3 nucleotides: TGTGCCAGCAGTTCCCCGAGGGGGGCGGCGGAGACCCAGTACTTC. It yields the protein CASSSPRGAAETQYF. J is TRBJ2-5 and V is TRBV6-5; D may be TRBD1 or TRBD2 (6 bases each). The CDR3 spans 15 residues. CDR1 and CDR2 from the germline V gene are MNHEY and SVGAGI. V lost 4 bases and J 5 bases, leaving 17 bases between the germline ends.